The rows below give T cell receptor beta chains drawn from one sample of a study of shared clonotypes between healthy human individuals. The protocol was immunoSEQ multiplex PCR, while the TCRdb copy is restricted to in-frame clones and leaves out a portion. The data show about 330,000 clones, around two thirds seen once. The sequenced sample consisted of memory CD4+ T cells sorted from blood. These receptor sequences come from a man aged 30 to 45 in good health. Both conserved end residues are part of each CDR3. Fields, in order: J gene, D gene, V gene, clone size, CDR3 DNA, CDR3 protein. A D gene is named only where the DNA matches it firmly. Size values are once, few and many counts, or a class for expanded clones, and some rows have none.

j_gene: TRBJ1-5; d_gene: -; v_gene: TRBV19; abundance: -; CDR3nt: TGTGCCAGTAGCAGGACAAATCAGCCCCAGCATTTT; CDR3aa: CASSRTNQPQHF
j_gene: TRBJ2-7; d_gene: TRBD1; v_gene: TRBV11-2; abundance: -; CDR3nt: TGTGCCAGCAGACATACAGGGGGCGAAATCCGTTTC; CDR3aa: CASRHTGGEIRF
j_gene: TRBJ2-2; d_gene: -; v_gene: TRBV30; abundance: -; CDR3nt: TGTGCCTGTTTAGCTACGAACACCGGGGAGCTGTTTTTT; CDR3aa: CACLATNTGELFF
j_gene: TRBJ2-2; d_gene: -; v_gene: TRBV11-3; abundance: -; CDR3nt: TGTGCCAGCAGCTCATTTACCGGGGAGCTGTTTTTT; CDR3aa: CASSSFTGELFF
j_gene: TRBJ2-5; d_gene: -; v_gene: TRBV13; abundance: -; CDR3nt: TGTGCCAGCAGCACACCGGACTTCGCGGGTCAAGAGACCCAGTACTTC; CDR3aa: CASSTPDFAGQETQYF
j_gene: TRBJ2-1; d_gene: -; v_gene: TRBV5-1; abundance: -; CDR3nt: TGCGCCAGCAGCTTTGCAGTCCCCAATGAGCAGTTCTTC; CDR3aa: CASSFAVPNEQFF
j_gene: TRBJ2-5; d_gene: -; v_gene: TRBV19; abundance: -; CDR3nt: TGTGCCAGTAGTATAGCCCCCGTGAGCGCCGGGGAGACCCAGTACTTC; CDR3aa: CASSIAPVSAGETQYF
j_gene: TRBJ2-1; d_gene: -; v_gene: TRBV5-1; abundance: -; CDR3nt: TGCGCCAGCAGAGTGGGGGGAGACTCCTACAATGAGCAGTTCTTC; CDR3aa: CASRVGGDSYNEQFF
j_gene: TRBJ1-1; d_gene: -; v_gene: TRBV10-1; abundance: -; CDR3nt: TGCGCCAGCAGTGAGTCAGGAAGTTCTCCGAACACTGAAGCTTTCTTT; CDR3aa: CASSESGSSPNTEAFF
j_gene: TRBJ2-5; d_gene: TRBD1; v_gene: TRBV5-1; abundance: -; CDR3nt: TGCGCCAGCAGCTTGTGGGGACAGGAACAAGAGACCCAGTACTTC; CDR3aa: CASSLWGQEQETQYF
j_gene: TRBJ2-5; d_gene: -; v_gene: TRBV5-5; abundance: -; CDR3nt: TGTGCCAGCAAGGCCTTCTCGTACCAAGAGACCCAGTACTTC; CDR3aa: CASKAFSYQETQYF
j_gene: TRBJ1-5; d_gene: -; v_gene: TRBV2; abundance: few; CDR3nt: TGTGCCAGCAGTGAAGTTGGAAGCAATCAGCCCCAGCATTTT; CDR3aa: CASSEVGSNQPQHF
j_gene: TRBJ2-3; d_gene: -; v_gene: TRBV10-3; abundance: -; CDR3nt: TGTGCCATCAGTCATTCAGGCGATAGCACAGATACGCAGTATTTT; CDR3aa: CAISHSGDSTDTQYF
j_gene: TRBJ2-7; d_gene: TRBD2; v_gene: TRBV7-9; abundance: many; CDR3nt: TGTGCCAGCAGACCTAGCGGGACGGGGGAGCAGTACTTC; CDR3aa: CASRPSGTGEQYF
j_gene: TRBJ2-3; d_gene: -; v_gene: TRBV5-1; abundance: few; CDR3nt: TGCGCCAGCAGCTTGGATGGGACGAACACAGATACGCAGTATTTT; CDR3aa: CASSLDGTNTDTQYF
j_gene: TRBJ1-2; d_gene: TRBD1; v_gene: TRBV15; abundance: -; CDR3nt: TGTGCCACCAGCAGACCTGTCCGACAGGGGATCTACGGCTACACCTTC; CDR3aa: CATSRPVRQGIYGYTF
j_gene: TRBJ1-2; d_gene: -; v_gene: TRBV10-3; abundance: -; CDR3nt: TGTGCCATCAGTGGGACTGACTATGGCTACACCTTC; CDR3aa: CAISGTDYGYTF
j_gene: TRBJ2-7; d_gene: TRBD1; v_gene: TRBV5-6; abundance: few; CDR3nt: TGTGCCAGCAGTTCCATTCGTCGCGGGACAGGGTCCTACGAGCAGTACTTC; CDR3aa: CASSSIRRGTGSYEQYF
j_gene: TRBJ2-2; d_gene: TRBD2; v_gene: TRBV2; abundance: -; CDR3nt: TGTGCCAGCAGCGCCCGGGGGGGCCCCGGGGAGCTGTTTTTT; CDR3aa: CASSARGGPGELFF
j_gene: TRBJ2-7; d_gene: TRBD2; v_gene: TRBV7-8; abundance: few; CDR3nt: TGTGCCAGCAGCTCCTCGCGACTAGCGGGAGTGTACGAGCAGTACTTC; CDR3aa: CASSSSRLAGVYEQYF
j_gene: TRBJ1-2; d_gene: -; v_gene: TRBV18; abundance: -; CDR3nt: TGTGCCAGCTCACCGGACTCAGGGAACTATGGCTACACCTTC; CDR3aa: CASSPDSGNYGYTF
j_gene: TRBJ2-3; d_gene: -; v_gene: TRBV30; abundance: -; CDR3nt: TGTGCCTGGAGAAGACTAGACCGCACAGATACGCAGTATTTT; CDR3aa: CAWRRLDRTDTQYF
j_gene: TRBJ1-2; d_gene: -; v_gene: TRBV28; abundance: -; CDR3nt: TGTGCCAGCAGCCCCGTATTGGGAGTGCGAGGCTACACCTTC; CDR3aa: CASSPVLGVRGYTF
j_gene: TRBJ1-2; d_gene: -; v_gene: TRBV27; abundance: -; CDR3nt: TGTGCCAGCGGCCCGCAGGGTTTTGGTTTCGGCTATGGCTACACCTTC; CDR3aa: CASGPQGFGFGYGYTF
j_gene: TRBJ2-7; d_gene: -; v_gene: TRBV7-2; abundance: -; CDR3nt: TGTGCCAGCAGCTTTCTAGCCTACGAGCAGTACTTC; CDR3aa: CASSFLAYEQYF
j_gene: TRBJ2-7; d_gene: TRBD2; v_gene: TRBV13; abundance: -; CDR3nt: TGTGCCAGCAGCCCCCCCCGACTAGCGGGGCTGAGGTACGAGCAGTACTTC; CDR3aa: CASSPPRLAGLRYEQYF
j_gene: TRBJ2-1; d_gene: -; v_gene: TRBV5-6; abundance: once; CDR3nt: TGTGCCAGCAGCTTTGACCGATTTGAACAGTTCTTC; CDR3aa: CASSFDRFEQFF
j_gene: TRBJ2-2; d_gene: -; v_gene: TRBV19; abundance: few; CDR3nt: TGTGCCGGACGGATAGAGAACACCGGGGAGCTGTTTTTT; CDR3aa: CAGRIENTGELFF
j_gene: TRBJ2-7; d_gene: TRBD1; v_gene: TRBV7-8; abundance: -; CDR3nt: TGTGCCAGCAGCTGGGACAGCACCTACGAGCAGTACTTC; CDR3aa: CASSWDSTYEQYF
j_gene: TRBJ2-5; d_gene: -; v_gene: TRBV6-5; abundance: -; CDR3nt: TGTGCCAGCAGTCCACCGGGCCGGGAGACCCAGTACTTC; CDR3aa: CASSPPGRETQYF
j_gene: TRBJ1-2; d_gene: TRBD1; v_gene: TRBV7-2; abundance: -; CDR3nt: TGTGCCAGCAGCCCAGCTGACAGGGACTATGGCTACACCTTC; CDR3aa: CASSPADRDYGYTF
j_gene: TRBJ2-3; d_gene: TRBD1; v_gene: TRBV19; abundance: -; CDR3nt: TGTGCCAGTAAAGACAGGGGAGATACGCAGTATTTT; CDR3aa: CASKDRGDTQYF
j_gene: TRBJ2-3; d_gene: -; v_gene: TRBV18; abundance: -; CDR3nt: TGTGCCAGCTCAGACGAACCTGGAGATACGCAGTATTTT; CDR3aa: CASSDEPGDTQYF
j_gene: TRBJ1-3; d_gene: -; v_gene: TRBV14; abundance: -; CDR3nt: TGTGCCAGCAGCCAAGTCAGGAGCTCTGGAAACACCATATATTTT; CDR3aa: CASSQVRSSGNTIYF
j_gene: TRBJ2-4; d_gene: -; v_gene: TRBV7-8; abundance: -; CDR3nt: TGTGCCAGCAGCTTAGGATCCCCCCTCCTAGCCAAAAACATTCAGTACTTC; CDR3aa: CASSLGSPLLAKNIQYF
j_gene: TRBJ1-4; d_gene: -; v_gene: TRBV4-3; abundance: -; CDR3nt: TGCGCCAGCAGCCGGCGAATCTCGGCAGGGGAAGGGGCTAATGAAAAACTGTTTTTT; CDR3aa: CASSRRISAGEGANEKLFF
j_gene: TRBJ1-5; d_gene: TRBD1; v_gene: TRBV28; abundance: -; CDR3nt: TGTGCCAGCAGGACAGGGGGCTGGGAAGTGACCCAGCATTTT; CDR3aa: CASRTGGWEVTQHF
j_gene: TRBJ2-2; d_gene: -; v_gene: TRBV12-2; abundance: -; CDR3nt: TGTGCAAGTCGGGAAGGAGCGGGAGGGGTCCCCGGGGAGCTGTTTTTT; CDR3aa: CASREGAGGVPGELFF
j_gene: TRBJ2-5; d_gene: -; v_gene: TRBV28; abundance: -; CDR3nt: TGTGCCAGCGGCTACGGGGCCCAAGAGACCCAGTACTTC; CDR3aa: CASGYGAQETQYF
j_gene: TRBJ2-2; d_gene: -; v_gene: TRBV2; abundance: few; CDR3nt: TGTGCCAGCAGTCCCTCAGGGTTGATGCTGTTTTTT; CDR3aa: CASSPSGLMLFF
j_gene: TRBJ1-5; d_gene: TRBD1; v_gene: TRBV28; abundance: many; CDR3nt: TGTGCCAGCAAAGGGGACAGCGGCAATCAGCCCCAGCATTTT; CDR3aa: CASKGDSGNQPQHF